The TCR beta chain under discussion was sequenced for a study of response to subunit inactivated influenza vaccine (dated by TCRdb to 2017 to 2018). For context, the study as a whole: To follow how T cells responded to a trivalent subunit inactivated influenza vaccine, the researchers relied on deep quantitative profiling of the T cell receptor repertoire. Paper-wide results and their limitations: It was suggested by the authors that each seasonal influenza vaccination may recruit only a limited number of new T cells.

Comments on this clonotype: Its antigen is not yet known. No base-level quality is on record; no much larger clone is a single base apart.

Library method: RT-PCR. For sequencing, an Illumina HiSeq 2500 was employed. TCRdb's own reprocessing of the public reads used fastp at Q25 and MiXCR and kept productive beta chains. Each CDR3 protein gets just one entry, which takes the most common genes and DNA from the rows behind it. Here the sample has about 780,000 distinct CDR3 sequences; approximately 18% occur a single time. Approximately 11% of the sample comes from the top ten. V loses 1 base of germline sequence and J loses 4 bases, and the interval between the two ends is 13 bases. The germline V gene provides CDR1 SGHTA and CDR2 FQGNSA. The CDR3 contains 15 residues, cysteine and phenylalanine counted. Kept here is only the CDR3 DNA, which spans 45 bases and is read in frame from base 1.

The sequenced sample was PBMCs from blood, obtained roughly 5 days after vaccination. The rearranged segments are TRBV7-2 and TRBJ1-1, with the D gene not clear enough to name. This receptor was taken from a man in his fifties who received an inactivated influenza vaccine. Donor details come from another sample of the same person, matched by shared clones. At the DNA level, the sequence is TGTGCCAGCAGCTTAGTCCCCAGGTTGGCCACTGAAGCTTTCTTT. It is translated as CASSLVPRLATEAFF.